This is a list of T cell receptor beta chains from one sample in a study of beta chain features in type 1 diabetes. Some clones are missing from TCRdb's copy, which holds only in-frame ones; the method was immunoSEQ multiplex PCR. The sample includes about 740,000 clones, around an eighth of them seen just once. The sequencing sample was made of naive CD4+ T cells from blood. The receptors derive from a man younger than 35 with type 1 diabetes. Both conserved end residues are part of each CDR3. Each record gives: CDR3 protein, V gene, J gene.

cdr3_aa: CASSEFGTGTSETQYF
v_call: TRBV6-1
j_call: TRBJ2-5

cdr3_aa: CASSLVFGSGASQETQYF
v_call: TRBV5-4
j_call: TRBJ2-5

cdr3_aa: CASSLAGETYEQYF
v_call: TRBV5-1
j_call: TRBJ2-7

cdr3_aa: CAISESVGTYEQYF
v_call: TRBV10-3
j_call: TRBJ2-7

cdr3_aa: CSVQGALNTEAFF
v_call: TRBV29-1
j_call: TRBJ1-1

cdr3_aa: CASSLGQLNQPQHF
v_call: TRBV6-1
j_call: TRBJ1-5

cdr3_aa: CAWSAGDGQPQHF
v_call: TRBV30
j_call: TRBJ1-5

cdr3_aa: CASSLRQGSYGYTF
v_call: TRBV6-6
j_call: TRBJ1-2

cdr3_aa: CASSRRRESGANVLTF
v_call: TRBV23-1
j_call: TRBJ2-6

cdr3_aa: CASSPETGGETQYF
v_call: TRBV18
j_call: TRBJ2-5

cdr3_aa: CASSVGQGGQPQHF
v_call: TRBV9
j_call: TRBJ1-5

cdr3_aa: CASSFPGTDTQYF
v_call: TRBV5-4
j_call: TRBJ2-3

cdr3_aa: CATRWGTEAFF
v_call: TRBV28
j_call: TRBJ1-1

cdr3_aa: CASSISPPYEQYF
v_call: TRBV19
j_call: TRBJ2-7

cdr3_aa: CASSYSPFAGDEQFF
v_call: TRBV6-6
j_call: TRBJ2-1

cdr3_aa: CASSFREGDTQYF
v_call: TRBV27
j_call: TRBJ2-3

cdr3_aa: CAWRSTLYEQYF
v_call: TRBV30
j_call: TRBJ2-7

cdr3_aa: CASSLAGAINTGELFF
v_call: TRBV5-1
j_call: TRBJ2-2

cdr3_aa: CASSLNTVSHEQYF
v_call: TRBV6-6
j_call: TRBJ2-7

cdr3_aa: CASRPGGEETQYF
v_call: TRBV6-1
j_call: TRBJ2-5

cdr3_aa: CAWRGLGDNNYGYTF
v_call: TRBV30
j_call: TRBJ1-2

cdr3_aa: CASIPGQGGNTIYF
v_call: TRBV6-5
j_call: TRBJ1-3

cdr3_aa: CASSRNRQYQPQHF
v_call: TRBV2
j_call: TRBJ1-5

cdr3_aa: CASSFLDYDGYTF
v_call: TRBV27
j_call: TRBJ1-2

cdr3_aa: CASSGTGGQPQHF
v_call: TRBV2
j_call: TRBJ1-5

cdr3_aa: CSVEPSSGGPSEQYF
v_call: TRBV29-1
j_call: TRBJ2-7

cdr3_aa: CASRLTSGGTNQETQYF
v_call: TRBV11-3
j_call: TRBJ2-5

cdr3_aa: CASSERQTYEQYF
v_call: TRBV6-5
j_call: TRBJ2-7

cdr3_aa: CAISVPTSYEQYF
v_call: TRBV10-3
j_call: TRBJ2-7

cdr3_aa: CASRHPRIPYEQYF
v_call: TRBV11-1
j_call: TRBJ2-7

cdr3_aa: CASSLYGGQETQYF
v_call: TRBV11-2
j_call: TRBJ2-5

cdr3_aa: CASSPRTGRTEKLFF
v_call: TRBV7-9
j_call: TRBJ1-4

cdr3_aa: CASSPDRELAEAFF
v_call: TRBV5-1
j_call: TRBJ1-1

cdr3_aa: CASSIAPGQGDYNEQFF
v_call: TRBV19
j_call: TRBJ2-1

cdr3_aa: CASSSRDGYGYTF
v_call: TRBV27
j_call: TRBJ1-2

cdr3_aa: CASSAWDTDGDEQFF
v_call: TRBV19
j_call: TRBJ2-1

cdr3_aa: CASSFRRVESYEQYF
v_call: TRBV27
j_call: TRBJ2-7

cdr3_aa: CASSVQGARETQYF
v_call: TRBV13
j_call: TRBJ2-5

cdr3_aa: CASSFVGGTEAFF
v_call: TRBV11-2
j_call: TRBJ1-1

cdr3_aa: CASSEAGAKNTGELFF
v_call: TRBV2
j_call: TRBJ2-2

cdr3_aa: CAISEFRTGTDTQYF
v_call: TRBV10-3
j_call: TRBJ2-3

cdr3_aa: CASSLWPEGEKLFF
v_call: TRBV27
j_call: TRBJ1-4

cdr3_aa: CSVETYQETQYF
v_call: TRBV29-1
j_call: TRBJ2-5

cdr3_aa: CAWNRRSNQPQHF
v_call: TRBV30
j_call: TRBJ1-5

cdr3_aa: CSVEVETAPYEQYF
v_call: TRBV29-1
j_call: TRBJ2-7